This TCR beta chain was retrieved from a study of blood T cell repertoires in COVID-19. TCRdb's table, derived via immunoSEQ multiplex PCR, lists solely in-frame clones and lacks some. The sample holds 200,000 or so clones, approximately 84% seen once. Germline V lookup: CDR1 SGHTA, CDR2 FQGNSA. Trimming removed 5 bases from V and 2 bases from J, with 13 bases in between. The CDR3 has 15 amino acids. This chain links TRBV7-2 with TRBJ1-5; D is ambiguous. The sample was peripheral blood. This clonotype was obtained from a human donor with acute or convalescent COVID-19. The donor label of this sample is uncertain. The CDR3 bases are TGTGCCAGCAGCCCCGACGGCGGGGGCAATCAGCCCCAGCATTTT. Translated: CASSPDGGGNQPQHF.